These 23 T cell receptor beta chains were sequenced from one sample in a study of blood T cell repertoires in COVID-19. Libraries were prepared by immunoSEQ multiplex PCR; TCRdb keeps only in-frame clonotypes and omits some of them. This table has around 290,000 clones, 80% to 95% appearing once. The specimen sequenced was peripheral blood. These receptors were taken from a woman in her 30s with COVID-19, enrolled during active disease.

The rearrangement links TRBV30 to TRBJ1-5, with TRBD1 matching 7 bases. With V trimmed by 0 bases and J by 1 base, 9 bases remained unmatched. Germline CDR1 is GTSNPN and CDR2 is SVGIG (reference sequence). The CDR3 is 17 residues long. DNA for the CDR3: TGTGCCTGGAGTGTCCAAGAGGGGGCGACGAGCAATCAGCCCCAGCATTTT. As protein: CAWSVQEGATSNQPQHF.

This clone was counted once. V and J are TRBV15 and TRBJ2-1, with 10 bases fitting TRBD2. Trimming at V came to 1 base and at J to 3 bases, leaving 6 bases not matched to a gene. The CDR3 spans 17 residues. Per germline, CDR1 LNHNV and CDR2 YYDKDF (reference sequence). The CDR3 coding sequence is TGTGCCACCAGCAGAGGGGCTAGCGGGAGTATCTACAATGAGCAGTTCTTC. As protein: CATSRGASGSIYNEQFF.

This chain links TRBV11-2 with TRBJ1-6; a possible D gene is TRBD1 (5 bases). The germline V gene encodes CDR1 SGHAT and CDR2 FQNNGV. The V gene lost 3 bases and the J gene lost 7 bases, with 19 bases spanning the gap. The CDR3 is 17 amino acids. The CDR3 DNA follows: TGTGCCAGCAGCTTCGGCGGTCGGGGGAATCAGAATTCACCCCTCCACTTT. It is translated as CASSFGGRGNQNSPLHF. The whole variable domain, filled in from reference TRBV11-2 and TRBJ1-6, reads EAGVAQSPRYKIIEKRQSVAFWCNPISGHATLYWYQQILGQGPKLLIQFQNNGVVDDSQLPKDRFSAERLKGVDSTLKIQPAKLEDSAVYLCASSFGGRGNQNSPLHFGNGTRLTVT.

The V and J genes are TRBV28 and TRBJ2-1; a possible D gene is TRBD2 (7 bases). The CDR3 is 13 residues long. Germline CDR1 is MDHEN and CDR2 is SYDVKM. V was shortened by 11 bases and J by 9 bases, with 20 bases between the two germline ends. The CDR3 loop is CAVGRGGRGEQFF. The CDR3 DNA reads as TGTGCCGTTGGTAGGGGGGGACGTGGTGAGCAGTTCTTC.

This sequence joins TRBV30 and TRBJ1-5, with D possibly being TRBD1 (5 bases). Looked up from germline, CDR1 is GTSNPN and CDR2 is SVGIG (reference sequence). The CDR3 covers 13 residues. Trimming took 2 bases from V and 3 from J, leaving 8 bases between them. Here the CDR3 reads CAWSSGNNQPQHF. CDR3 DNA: TGTGCCTGGAGTTCAGGGAACAATCAGCCCCAGCATTTT.

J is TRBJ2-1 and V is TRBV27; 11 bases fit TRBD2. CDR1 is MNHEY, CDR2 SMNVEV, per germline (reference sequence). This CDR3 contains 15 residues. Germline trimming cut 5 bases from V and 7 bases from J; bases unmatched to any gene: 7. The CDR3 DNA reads TGTGCCAGCAGTGCATTCGGGACTAGCGGAAATGAGCAGTTCTTC. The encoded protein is CASSAFGTSGNEQFF.

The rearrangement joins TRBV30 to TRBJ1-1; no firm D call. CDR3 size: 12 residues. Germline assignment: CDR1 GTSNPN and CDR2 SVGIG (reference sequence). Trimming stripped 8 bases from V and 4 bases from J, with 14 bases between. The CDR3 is CARGREGTEAFF. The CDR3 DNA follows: TGTGCCCGGGGTAGGGAGGGCACTGAAGCTTTCTTT. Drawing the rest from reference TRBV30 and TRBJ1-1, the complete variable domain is SQTIHQWPATLVQPVGSPLSLECTVEGTSNPNLYWYRQAAGRGLQLLFYSVGIGQISSEVPQNLSASRPQDRQFILSSKKLLLSDSGFYLCARGREGTEAFFGQGTRLTVV.

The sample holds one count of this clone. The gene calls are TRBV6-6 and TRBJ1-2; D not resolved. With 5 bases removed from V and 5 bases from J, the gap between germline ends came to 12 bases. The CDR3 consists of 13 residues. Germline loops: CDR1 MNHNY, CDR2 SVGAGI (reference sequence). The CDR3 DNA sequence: TGTGCCAGCAGTCCCTCCCCCGGTTATGGCTACACCTTC. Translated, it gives CASSPSPGYGYTF.

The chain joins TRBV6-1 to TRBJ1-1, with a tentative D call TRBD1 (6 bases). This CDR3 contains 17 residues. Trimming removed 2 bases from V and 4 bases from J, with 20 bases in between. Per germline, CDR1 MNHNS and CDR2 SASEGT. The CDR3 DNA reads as TGTGCCAGCAGTGAACCCGACGAAGGGTGGGGGCTCACTGAAGCTTTCTTT. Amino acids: CASSEPDEGWGLTEAFF.

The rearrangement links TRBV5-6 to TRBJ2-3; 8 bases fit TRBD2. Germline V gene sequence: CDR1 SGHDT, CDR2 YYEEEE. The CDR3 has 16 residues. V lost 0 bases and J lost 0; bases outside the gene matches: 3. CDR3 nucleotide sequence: TGTGCCAGCAGCTTGGTAACTAGCGGCAGCACAGATACGCAGTATTTT. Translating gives CASSLVTSGSTDTQYF.

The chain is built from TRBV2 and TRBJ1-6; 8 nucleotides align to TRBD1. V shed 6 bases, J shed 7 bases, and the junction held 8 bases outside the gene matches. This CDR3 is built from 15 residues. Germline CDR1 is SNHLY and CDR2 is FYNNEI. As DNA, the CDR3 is TGTGCCAGCAGAGAGGACAGGGCAGGGAATTCACCCCTCCACTTT. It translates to CASREDRAGNSPLHF.

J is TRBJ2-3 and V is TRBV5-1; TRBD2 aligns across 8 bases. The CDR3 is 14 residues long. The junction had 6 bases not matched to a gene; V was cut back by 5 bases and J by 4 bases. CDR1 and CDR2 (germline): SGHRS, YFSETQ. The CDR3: CASRVTGGADTQYF. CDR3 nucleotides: TGCGCCAGCAGGGTAACGGGAGGGGCAGATACGCAGTATTTT. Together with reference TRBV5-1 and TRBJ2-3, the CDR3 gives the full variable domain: KAGVTQTPRYLIKTRGQQVTLSCSPISGHRSVSWYQQTPGQGLQFLFEYFSETQRNKGNFPGRFSGRQFSNSRSEMNVSTLELGDSALYLCASRVTGGADTQYFGPGTRLTVL.

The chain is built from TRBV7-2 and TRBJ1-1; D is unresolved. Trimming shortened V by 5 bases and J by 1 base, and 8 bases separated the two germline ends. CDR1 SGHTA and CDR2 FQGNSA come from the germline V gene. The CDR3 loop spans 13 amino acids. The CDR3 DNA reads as TGTGCCAGCAGCCTACAGAGGAACACTGAAGCTTTCTTT. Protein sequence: CASSLQRNTEAFF.

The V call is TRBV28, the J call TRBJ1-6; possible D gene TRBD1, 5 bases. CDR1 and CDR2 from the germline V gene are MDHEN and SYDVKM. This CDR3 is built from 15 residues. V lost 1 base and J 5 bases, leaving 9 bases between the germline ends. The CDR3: CASSLLGRDNSPLHF. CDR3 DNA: TGTGCCAGCAGTTTATTGGGCAGGGATAATTCACCCCTCCACTTT.

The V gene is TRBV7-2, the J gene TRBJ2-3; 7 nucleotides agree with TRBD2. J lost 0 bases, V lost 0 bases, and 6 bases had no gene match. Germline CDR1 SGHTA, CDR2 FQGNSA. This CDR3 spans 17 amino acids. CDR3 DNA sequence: TGTGCCAGCAGCTTAGCGGGACTACCAACTAGCACAGATACGCAGTATTTT. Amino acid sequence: CASSLAGLPTSTDTQYF.

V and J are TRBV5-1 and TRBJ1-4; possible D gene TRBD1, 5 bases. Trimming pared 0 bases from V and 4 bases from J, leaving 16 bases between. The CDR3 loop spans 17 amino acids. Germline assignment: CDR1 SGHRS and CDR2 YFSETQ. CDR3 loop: CASSLAAGRSLNEKLFF. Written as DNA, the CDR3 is TGCGCCAGCAGCTTGGCGGCAGGGAGGAGCCTTAATGAAAAACTGTTTTTT.

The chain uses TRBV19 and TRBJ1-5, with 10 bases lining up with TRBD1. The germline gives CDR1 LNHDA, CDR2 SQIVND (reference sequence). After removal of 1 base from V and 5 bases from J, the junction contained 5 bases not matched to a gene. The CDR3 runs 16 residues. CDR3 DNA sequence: TGTGCCAGTAGTATAGTGGGCGGGACAGGGGATCAGCCCCAGCATTTT. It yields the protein CASSIVGGTGDQPQHF.

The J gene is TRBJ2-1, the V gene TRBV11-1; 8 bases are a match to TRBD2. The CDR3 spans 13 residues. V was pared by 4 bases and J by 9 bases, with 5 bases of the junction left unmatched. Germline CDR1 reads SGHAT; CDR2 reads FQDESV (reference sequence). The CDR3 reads CASSSGLALEQFF. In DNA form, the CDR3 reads TGTGCCAGCAGCTCTGGACTAGCTCTTGAGCAGTTCTTC.

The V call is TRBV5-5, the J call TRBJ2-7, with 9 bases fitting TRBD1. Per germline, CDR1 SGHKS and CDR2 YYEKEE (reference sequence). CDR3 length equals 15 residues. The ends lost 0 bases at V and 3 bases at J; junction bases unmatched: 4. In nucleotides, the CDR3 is TGTGCCAGCAGCTTGGGCGGGACAGGGCTCTACGAGCAGTACTTC. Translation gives CASSLGGTGLYEQYF.

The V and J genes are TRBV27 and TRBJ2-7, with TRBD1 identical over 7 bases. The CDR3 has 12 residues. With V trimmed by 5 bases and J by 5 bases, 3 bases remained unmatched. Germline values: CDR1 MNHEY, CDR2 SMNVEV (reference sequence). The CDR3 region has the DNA TGTGCCAGCAGTCCGACAGGGAACGAGCAGTACTTC. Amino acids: CASSPTGNEQYF.

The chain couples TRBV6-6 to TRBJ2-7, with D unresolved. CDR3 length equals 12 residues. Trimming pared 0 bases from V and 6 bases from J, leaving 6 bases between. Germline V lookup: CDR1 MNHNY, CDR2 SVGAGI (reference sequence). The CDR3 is CASSYSAAEQYF. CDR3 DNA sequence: TGTGCCAGCAGTTACTCTGCGGCCGAGCAGTACTTC.

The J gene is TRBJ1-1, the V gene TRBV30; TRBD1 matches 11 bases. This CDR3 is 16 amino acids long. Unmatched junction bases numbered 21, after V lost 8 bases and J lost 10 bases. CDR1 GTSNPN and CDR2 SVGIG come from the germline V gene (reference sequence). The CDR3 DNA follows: TGTGCCGGACTGGACAGGGGGCCCTTAAGATCTACGGGAGCTTTCTTT. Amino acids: CAGLDRGPLRSTGAFF.

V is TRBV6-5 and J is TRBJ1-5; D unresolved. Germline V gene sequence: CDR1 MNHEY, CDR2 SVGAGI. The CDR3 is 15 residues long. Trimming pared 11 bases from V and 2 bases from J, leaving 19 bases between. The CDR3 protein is CACWTGSGGNQPQHF. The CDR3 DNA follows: TGTGCCTGCTGGACGGGTTCGGGAGGCAATCAGCCCCAGCATTTT.